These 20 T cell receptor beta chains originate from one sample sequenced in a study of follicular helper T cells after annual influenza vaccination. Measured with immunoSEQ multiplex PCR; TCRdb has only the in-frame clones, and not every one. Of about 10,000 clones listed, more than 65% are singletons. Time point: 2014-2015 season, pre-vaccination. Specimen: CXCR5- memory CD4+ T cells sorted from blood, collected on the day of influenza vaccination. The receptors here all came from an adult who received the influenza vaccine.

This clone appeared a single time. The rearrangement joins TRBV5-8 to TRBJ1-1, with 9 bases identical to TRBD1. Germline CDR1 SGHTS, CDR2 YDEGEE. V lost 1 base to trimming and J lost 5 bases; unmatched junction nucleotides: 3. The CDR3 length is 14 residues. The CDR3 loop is CASSLPTGGTEAFF. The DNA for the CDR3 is TGTGCCAGCAGCTTGCCGACAGGGGGAACTGAAGCTTTCTTT.

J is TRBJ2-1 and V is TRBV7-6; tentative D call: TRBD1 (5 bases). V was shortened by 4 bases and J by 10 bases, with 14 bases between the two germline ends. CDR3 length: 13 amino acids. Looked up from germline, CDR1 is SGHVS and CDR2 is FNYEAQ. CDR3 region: CASSSFRVFEQFF. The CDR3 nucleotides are TGTGCCAGCAGCTCGTTCAGGGTTTTCGAGCAGTTCTTC.

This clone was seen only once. CDR3 residues: CASSLLYEQYF. In nucleotides, the CDR3 is TGTGCCAGCAGTTTACTTTACGAGCAGTACTTC. This sequence joins TRBV28 and TRBJ2-7; no definite D call. Trimming stripped 2 bases from V and 4 bases from J, with 3 bases between. The CDR3 is made up of 11 amino acids. The germline CDR1 and CDR2 sequences are MDHEN and SYDVKM. The whole variable domain, filled in from reference TRBV28 and TRBJ2-7, reads DVKVTQSSRYLVKRTGEKVFLECVQDMDHENMFWYRQDPGLGLRLIYFSYDVKMKEKGDIPEGYSVSREKKERFSLILESASTNQTSMYLCASSLLYEQYFGPGTRLTVT.

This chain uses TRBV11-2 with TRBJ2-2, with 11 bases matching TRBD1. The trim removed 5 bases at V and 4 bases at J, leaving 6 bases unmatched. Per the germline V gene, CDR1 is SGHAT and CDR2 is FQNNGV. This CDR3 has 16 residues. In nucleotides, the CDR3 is TGTGCCAGCAGCCGAGTGGGACAGGGGGGCACCGGGGAGCTGTTTTTT. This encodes CASSRVGQGGTGELFF.

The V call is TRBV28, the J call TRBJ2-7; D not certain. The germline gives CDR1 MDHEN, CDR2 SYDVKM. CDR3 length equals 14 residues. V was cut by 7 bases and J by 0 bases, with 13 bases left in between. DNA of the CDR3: TGTGCCAGCACCGGAGCCGGCAGCTCCTACGAGCAGTACTTC. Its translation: CASTGAGSSYEQYF.

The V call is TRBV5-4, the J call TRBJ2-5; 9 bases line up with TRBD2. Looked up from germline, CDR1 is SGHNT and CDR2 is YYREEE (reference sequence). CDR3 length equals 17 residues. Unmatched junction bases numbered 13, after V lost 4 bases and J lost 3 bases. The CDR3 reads CASSPSVASGAKETQYF. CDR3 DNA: TGTGCCAGCAGCCCCTCCGTGGCTAGCGGGGCTAAAGAGACCCAGTACTTC. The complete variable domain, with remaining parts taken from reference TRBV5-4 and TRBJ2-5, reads ETGVTQSPTHLIKTRGQQVTLRCSSQSGHNTVSWYQQALGQGPQFIFQYYREEENGRGNFPPRFSGLQFPNYSSELNVNALELDDSALYLCASSPSVASGAKETQYFGPGTRLLVL.

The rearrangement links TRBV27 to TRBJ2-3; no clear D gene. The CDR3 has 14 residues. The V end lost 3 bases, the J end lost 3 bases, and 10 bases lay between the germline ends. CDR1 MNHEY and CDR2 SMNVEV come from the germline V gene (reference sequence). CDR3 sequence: CASSFRANTDTQYF. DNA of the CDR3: TGTGCCAGCAGTTTCCGAGCGAATACAGATACGCAGTATTTT.

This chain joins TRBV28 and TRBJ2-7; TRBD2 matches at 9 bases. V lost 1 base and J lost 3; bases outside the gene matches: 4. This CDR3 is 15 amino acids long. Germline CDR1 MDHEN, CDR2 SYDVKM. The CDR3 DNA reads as TGTGCCAGCAGTTTATCGACTAGCGGTAACTACGAGCAGTACTTC. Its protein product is CASSLSTSGNYEQYF.

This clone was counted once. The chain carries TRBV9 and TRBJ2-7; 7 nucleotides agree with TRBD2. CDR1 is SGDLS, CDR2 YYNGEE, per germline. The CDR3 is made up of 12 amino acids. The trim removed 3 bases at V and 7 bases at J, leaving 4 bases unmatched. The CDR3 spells CASSGLASEQYF. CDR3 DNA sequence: TGTGCCAGCAGCGGACTAGCATCTGAGCAGTACTTC.

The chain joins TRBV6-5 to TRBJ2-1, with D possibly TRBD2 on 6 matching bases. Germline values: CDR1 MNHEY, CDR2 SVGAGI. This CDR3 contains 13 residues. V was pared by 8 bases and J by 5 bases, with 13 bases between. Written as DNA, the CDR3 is TGTGCCAGCGGCCGGGACTCTAACAATGAGCAGTTCTTC. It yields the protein CASGRDSNNEQFF.

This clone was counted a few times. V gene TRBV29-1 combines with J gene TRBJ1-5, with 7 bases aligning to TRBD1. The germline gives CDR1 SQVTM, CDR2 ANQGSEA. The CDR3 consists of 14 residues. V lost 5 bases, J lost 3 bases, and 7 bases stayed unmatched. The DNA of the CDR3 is TGCAGCGTTAGTGGAGGGACAGTCAATCAGCCCCAGCATTTT. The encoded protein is CSVSGGTVNQPQHF.

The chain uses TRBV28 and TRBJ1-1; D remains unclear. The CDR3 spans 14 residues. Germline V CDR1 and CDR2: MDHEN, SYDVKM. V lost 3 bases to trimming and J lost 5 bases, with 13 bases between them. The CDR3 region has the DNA TGTGCCAGCAGTTTCAAGGACGGGGAAACTGAAGCTTTCTTT. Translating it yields CASSFKDGETEAFF.

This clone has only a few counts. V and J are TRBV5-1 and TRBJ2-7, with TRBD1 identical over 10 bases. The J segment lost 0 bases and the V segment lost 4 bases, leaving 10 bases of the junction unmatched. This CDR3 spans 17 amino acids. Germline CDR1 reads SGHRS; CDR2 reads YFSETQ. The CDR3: CASSPGQGTRSSYEQYF. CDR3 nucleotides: TGCGCCAGCAGCCCGGGACAGGGGACGAGGAGCTCCTACGAGCAGTACTTC.

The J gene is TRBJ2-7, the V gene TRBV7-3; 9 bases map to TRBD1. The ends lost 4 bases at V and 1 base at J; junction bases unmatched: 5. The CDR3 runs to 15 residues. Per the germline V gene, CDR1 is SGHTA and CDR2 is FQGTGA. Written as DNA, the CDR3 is TGTGCCAGCAGCTCTACCGGGACAGGGTCCTACGAGCAGTACTTC. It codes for CASSSTGTGSYEQYF.

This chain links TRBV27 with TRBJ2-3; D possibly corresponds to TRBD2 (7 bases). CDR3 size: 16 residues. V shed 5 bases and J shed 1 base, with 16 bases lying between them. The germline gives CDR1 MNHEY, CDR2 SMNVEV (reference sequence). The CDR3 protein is CASSPNGRGGTDTQYF. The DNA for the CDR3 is TGTGCCAGCAGTCCCAATGGGAGGGGGGGCACAGATACGCAGTATTTT.

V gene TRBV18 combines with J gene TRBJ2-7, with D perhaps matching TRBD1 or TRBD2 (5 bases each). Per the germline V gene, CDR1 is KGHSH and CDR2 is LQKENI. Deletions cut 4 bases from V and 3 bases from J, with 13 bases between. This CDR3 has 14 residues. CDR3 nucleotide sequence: TGTGCCAGCTCACACCGGGACGCCGGCTACGAGCAGTACTTC. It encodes CASSHRDAGYEQYF.

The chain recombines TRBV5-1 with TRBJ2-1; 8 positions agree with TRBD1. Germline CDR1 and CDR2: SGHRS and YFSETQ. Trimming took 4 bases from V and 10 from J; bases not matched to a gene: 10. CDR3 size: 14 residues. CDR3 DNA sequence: TGCGCCAGCAGCGACGGACAGGGTGGGGAGGAGCAGTTCTTC. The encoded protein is CASSDGQGGEEQFF.

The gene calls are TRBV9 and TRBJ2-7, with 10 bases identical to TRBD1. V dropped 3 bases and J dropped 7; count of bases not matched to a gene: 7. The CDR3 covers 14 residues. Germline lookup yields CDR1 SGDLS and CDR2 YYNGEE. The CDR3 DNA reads TGTGCCAGCAGCGGCCCGGGACAGGGGTTTGAGCAGTACTTC. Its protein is CASSGPGQGFEQYF.

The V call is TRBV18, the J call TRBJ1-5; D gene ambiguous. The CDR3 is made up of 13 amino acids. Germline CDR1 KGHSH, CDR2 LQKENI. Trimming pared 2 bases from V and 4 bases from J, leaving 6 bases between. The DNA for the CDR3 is TGTGCCAGCTCACCAGGGGAAAATCAGCCCCAGCATTTT. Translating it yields CASSPGENQPQHF.

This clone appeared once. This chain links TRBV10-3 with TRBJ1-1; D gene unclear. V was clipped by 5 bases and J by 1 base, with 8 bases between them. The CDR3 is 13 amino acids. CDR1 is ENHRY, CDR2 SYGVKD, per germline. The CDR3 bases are TGTGCCATCAGTCCTCAGGAGAACACTGAAGCTTTCTTT. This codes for CAISPQENTEAFF.